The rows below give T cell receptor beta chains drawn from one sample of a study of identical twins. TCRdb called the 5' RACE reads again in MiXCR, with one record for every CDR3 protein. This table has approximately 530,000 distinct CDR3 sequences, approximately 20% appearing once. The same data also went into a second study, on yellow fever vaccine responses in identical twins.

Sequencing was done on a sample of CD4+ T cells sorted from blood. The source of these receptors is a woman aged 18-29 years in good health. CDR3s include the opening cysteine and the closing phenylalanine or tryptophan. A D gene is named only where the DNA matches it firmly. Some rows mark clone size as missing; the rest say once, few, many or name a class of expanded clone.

TGTGCCAGCAGCTTAGCGCCACAGGCGTGGGAGCTGTTTTTT	CASSLAPQAWELFF	.	TRBV7-6	TRBJ2-2	.
TGTGCCAGCAGCCCCCCATCTCTGAACACTGAAGCTTTCTTT	CASSPPSLNTEAFF	few	TRBV3-1	TRBJ1-1	.
TGTGCCAGCAGCACGGCAGGGGGTGCTAATGAAAAACTGTTTTTT	CASSTAGGANEKLFF	few	TRBV9	TRBJ1-4	TRBD1
TGCGCCAGCAGCCATAGGACGCTTGTGTTGAGTTCACCCCTCCACTTT	CASSHRTLVLSSPLHF	.	TRBV4-1	TRBJ1-6	.
TGTGCCAGCAGTCGCGCTTCAGGGGGCACAGAGACCCAGTACTTC	CASSRASGGTETQYF	.	TRBV2	TRBJ2-5	TRBD1
TGTGCCAGCAGCCAAGAGGCACGGACTAGCGGGGGGAGCACAGATACGCAGTATTTT	CASSQEARTSGGSTDTQYF	.	TRBV4-2	TRBJ2-3	TRBD2
TGTGCCACCAGTGACGGACAGGGTCTGAACACTGAAGCTTTCTTT	CATSDGQGLNTEAFF	.	TRBV24-1	TRBJ1-1	TRBD1
TGTGCCAGCACCTTCCAAGAGACCCAGTACTTC	CASTFQETQYF	few	TRBV2	TRBJ2-5	.
TGTGCCAGCAGGTCACACAGGGGTGACGGGGTTACGCAGTATTTT	CASRSHRGDGVTQYF	few	TRBV6-1	TRBJ2-3	TRBD1
TGTGCCAGCAGCCCCGGGACTATCACCGGGGAGCTGTTTTTT	CASSPGTITGELFF	once	TRBV5-6	TRBJ2-2	TRBD2
TGTGCCAGCAGTTACAACACTCGGGGGGAGGGACGGGATACGCAGTATTTT	CASSYNTRGEGRDTQYF	few	TRBV2	TRBJ2-3	TRBD2
TGCGCCAGCAGCCCTCAGGGGGTCGATGAGCAGTTCTTC	CASSPQGVDEQFF	.	TRBV5-1	TRBJ2-1	TRBD1
TGTGCCAGCAGCCTTAGCGGGAGGCCCTACAATGAGCAGTTCTTC	CASSLSGRPYNEQFF	.	TRBV7-7	TRBJ2-1	TRBD2
TGCAGTGCTAAGAGCGTAAACACCGGGGAGCTGTTTTTT	CSAKSVNTGELFF	.	TRBV20-1	TRBJ2-2	.
TGCAGTGTCACGTCCCCGGGGAATTCACCCCTCCACTTT	CSVTSPGNSPLHF	few	TRBV20-1	TRBJ1-6	.
TGTGCCAGCTCACCGAGACAGGGGGCTGGGGACACTGAAGCTTTCTTT	CASSPRQGAGDTEAFF	.	TRBV18	TRBJ1-1	TRBD1
TGCGCCAGCTCCACTAGCGGGAGCACTTACAATGAGCAGTTCTTC	CASSTSGSTYNEQFF	many	TRBV5-1	TRBJ2-1	TRBD2
TGCAGTGCTTGGGTGGGAGTAAATGAGCAGTTCTTC	CSAWVGVNEQFF	.	TRBV20-1	TRBJ2-1	.
TGTGCCAGCAGCAATACCCTGCACAAGCAGTTCTTC	CASSNTLHKQFF	.	TRBV11-3	TRBJ2-1	.
TGCAGTGCTAGAGACCACCTAGCGGGAGTTTCATTAGAGGAGCAGTTCTTC	CSARDHLAGVSLEEQFF	few	TRBV20-1	TRBJ2-1	TRBD2
TGCAGTGCACCTGGACAGTCCGGGGGAGGCTACACCTTC	CSAPGQSGGGYTF	few	TRBV20-1	TRBJ1-2	.
TGTGCCAGCTCACTCGGACTAGCGGGGCCGCCCACAGATACGCAGTATTTT	CASSLGLAGPPTDTQYF	.	TRBV18	TRBJ2-3	TRBD2
TGCAGTGCTAGAGGAGCGGGCATCGGGGAGCTGTTTTTT	CSARGAGIGELFF	few	TRBV20-1	TRBJ2-2	.
TGCGCCAGCAGCCAAGAAGACAGGGTTGGTGGCTACACCTTC	CASSQEDRVGGYTF	.	TRBV4-1	TRBJ1-2	TRBD1
TGTGCCAGCAGTGCTTCGGGACTAGCGTCGTCGTTTGGGGTGGATACGCAGTATTTT	CASSASGLASSFGVDTQYF	few	TRBV2	TRBJ2-3	TRBD2
TGCAGCGTTGAAGAAAGTGGACACCTGTGGCAAGAGACCCAGTACTTC	CSVEESGHLWQETQYF	many	TRBV29-1	TRBJ2-5	.
TGCAGTGCTCGTAGGACTAGCGGAGACCGGGGGACCGGGGAGCTGTTTTTT	CSARRTSGDRGTGELFF	.	TRBV20-1	TRBJ2-2	TRBD2
TGTGCCAGCAGTCCCGGAGGCCTGGCGGGGGGGCTGGGGAATGAGCAGTTCTTC	CASSPGGLAGGLGNEQFF	few	TRBV6-1	TRBJ2-1	TRBD2
TGTGCCAGCAGCATTGGGGGGGTCGGGGAGCTGTTTTTT	CASSIGGVGELFF	few	TRBV7-9	TRBJ2-2	TRBD2
TGCGCCAGCAGCCAAGCGGGGACTAGTTCCGCTGGGGCCAACGTCCTGACTTTC	CASSQAGTSSAGANVLTF	.	TRBV4-1	TRBJ2-6	TRBD2
TGTGCCAGCAGTTACTCGAGTACAGGGAATTCCTATAATTCACCCCTCCACTTT	CASSYSSTGNSYNSPLHF	.	TRBV6-5	TRBJ1-6	.
TGTGCCAGCAGCTTAGTCGGACAGTTTGGTAGCTACGAGCAGTACTTC	CASSLVGQFGSYEQYF	.	TRBV7-8	TRBJ2-7	.
TGTGCCAGCAGCCCAGGGGTGCGGAGTTCACCCCTCCACTTT	CASSPGVRSSPLHF	.	TRBV28	TRBJ1-6	.
TGCAGCGTTGCGGGACATACAGAGACCCAGTACTTC	CSVAGHTETQYF	few	TRBV29-1	TRBJ2-5	.
TGTGCCAGCAGTAAGGGGACAGGGGGCTTGAATGAGCAGTTCTTC	CASSKGTGGLNEQFF	.	TRBV7-7	TRBJ2-1	TRBD1
TGCGCCAGCAGCTATGGTGGGGGCGGCGGCGACACCGGGGAGCTGTTTTTT	CASSYGGGGGDTGELFF	few	TRBV5-1	TRBJ2-2	.
TGTGCCAGCAGGGGTGGAGGGCAGATTAATAATTCACCCCTCCACTTT	CASRGGGQINNSPLHF	.	TRBV12-3/TRBV12-4	TRBJ1-6	.
TGCAGTGCTAGAGATAGGACAGGGATCACCGGGGAGCTGTTTTTT	CSARDRTGITGELFF	.	TRBV20-1	TRBJ2-2	TRBD1
TGTGCCAGCAGCCTAAGCGGGAGTGGTCTTTACGAGCAGTACTTC	CASSLSGSGLYEQYF	.	TRBV7-9	TRBJ2-7	TRBD2
TGTGCCAGCAGTTTAGGACAGGTAGCAGATACGCAGTATTTT	CASSLGQVADTQYF	few	TRBV12-3/TRBV12-4	TRBJ2-3	.
TGTGCCAGCAGCCCCTTAGCGGGCTCCTACGAGCAGTACTTC	CASSPLAGSYEQYF	few	TRBV11-2	TRBJ2-7	TRBD2
TGTGCCAGCAGTTACGCGCAGCAGTTCCAAGAGACCCAGTACTTC	CASSYAQQFQETQYF	.	TRBV6-2/TRBV6-3	TRBJ2-5	.
TGTGCCAGCAGAGACGTATCGACAGGGAGGTTCGAGCAGTACTTC	CASRDVSTGRFEQYF	.	TRBV2	TRBJ2-7	.
TGTGCCAGCAGTGACTCGGGACCGAACTACGAGCAGTACTTC	CASSDSGPNYEQYF	few	TRBV6-5	TRBJ2-7	.
TGTGCCAGCAGACCGAGCGGGTGGCAGCCCCAGCATTTT	CASRPSGWQPQHF	.	TRBV12-3/TRBV12-4	TRBJ1-5	.
TGTGCCAGCAGTCCCAGCGGAAGCCTTACTTACTACGAGCAGTACTTC	CASSPSGSLTYYEQYF	.	TRBV7-2	TRBJ2-7	.
TGTGCCAGCAGCGTAGACCAGCGGGATGGTAATGAGCAGTTCTTC	CASSVDQRDGNEQFF	.	TRBV9	TRBJ2-1	TRBD2
TGTGCCAGCAGCTTGGTGGGTGGAATTGACACCGGGGAGCTGTTTTTT	CASSLVGGIDTGELFF	.	TRBV5-6	TRBJ2-2	.
TGCAGCATACAGGGACGATACACAGATACGCAGTATTTT	CSIQGRYTDTQYF	few	TRBV20-1	TRBJ2-3	.
TGTGCCAGCAGTTTAGCTAGGACAAATACCTACGAGCAGTACTTC	CASSLARTNTYEQYF	.	TRBV12-3/TRBV12-4	TRBJ2-7	.
TGTGCCAGCAGCCGGGGACGGGGGTACCAAGAGACCCAGTACTTC	CASSRGRGYQETQYF	few	TRBV7-7	TRBJ2-5	.
TGTGCCAGCTCACCACCGAACAGGATGTCAGCTTTCTTT	CASSPPNRMSAFF	.	TRBV18	TRBJ1-1	.
TGCAGTGCTAGAGATCAAGGGGGGAACTACGAGCAGTACTTC	CSARDQGGNYEQYF	.	TRBV20-1	TRBJ2-7	.
TGTGCCAGCAGTCTGACAGCGGCTTTCTTT	CASSLTAAFF	.	TRBV6-1	TRBJ1-1	.
TGTGCCAGCAGAACCCTAGCGACAGGGGAGCAGTACTTC	CASRTLATGEQYF	few	TRBV6-1	TRBJ2-7	.
TGTGCCAGCAGCTTTAGGGGTGGTTATCGAGTTACCGGGGAGCTGTTTTTT	CASSFRGGYRVTGELFF	.	TRBV11-3	TRBJ2-2	.
TGTGCCATCACCCCTTCCTCGAACACTGAAGCTTTCTTT	CAITPSSNTEAFF	.	TRBV10-3	TRBJ1-1	.
TGCAGTGCTAGGACTAGCGGGGACACAGATACGCAGTATTTT	CSARTSGDTDTQYF	few	TRBV20-1	TRBJ2-3	TRBD2
TGTGCCAGCAGTTTAGCGAAGGGGAACAGGGCCTCAGATAATGAGCAGTTCTTC	CASSLAKGNRASDNEQFF	few	TRBV12-3/TRBV12-4	TRBJ2-1	.